This T cell receptor beta chain derives from a study of blood T cell repertoires in COVID-19. Assay used: immunoSEQ multiplex PCR; TCRdb lists only in-frame clones, some missing. The top ten hold 10% to 15% of the sample, which has around 440,000 clones, 88% seen once. This CDR3 spans 13 amino acids. With 0 bases removed from V and 10 bases from J, the gap between germline ends came to 10 bases. CDR1 is MGHRA, CDR2 YSYEKL, per germline. The clonotype comes from a woman aged 50 to 65 with COVID-19, enrolled during active disease. The material sequenced was peripheral blood. The rearrangement joins TRBV4-1 to TRBJ2-1; D is uncertain. The CDR3 DNA is TGCGCCAGCAGCCAAGATGGTTACCAGGAGCAGTTCTTC. Translation: CASSQDGYQEQFF.